This TCR beta chain stems from a study of shared clonotypes between healthy human individuals. Turning to the study itself: The study used three CD4 naive, three CD4 memory, two CD8 naive and one CD8 memory plate per donor.

Several immunoSEQ 96-well plates shared each subset's DNA, each plate a replicate. Assay used: immunoSEQ multiplex PCR; TCRdb lists only in-frame clones, some missing. This sample has around 690,000 clones; about 92% occur once, and the top ten carry 30% to 40%. Germline CDR1 and CDR2: ENHRY and SYGVKD. V shed 10 bases and J shed 0 bases, with 13 bases lying between them. CDR3 length equals 14 residues. This clonotype was sampled from a man in his late teens or twenties in good health. Some clones in this sample may be carry-over from other donors' samples. The sample consisted of memory CD8+ T cells from PBMCs. Subset of the sample: CD45RO+ cells pooled with CCR7-negative TemRA cells. The rearrangement uses TRBV10-3 and TRBJ2-1, with D unclear. The CDR3 loop is CASSDGSSYNEQFF. The CDR3 bases are TGTGCCAGTTCGGACGGCAGCTCCTACAATGAGCAGTTCTTC.